This T cell receptor beta chain was recovered during a study of control samples from healthy donors and cancer patients (TCRdb year 2020). Here V drops 3 bases and J drops 5 bases, and the junction holds 5 bases not matched to any gene. Measured from the cysteine to the phenylalanine, the CDR3 is 14 residues long. Only the CDR3 region is kept as DNA, spanning 42 bases read in frame from base 1. CDR1 and CDR2, looked up from the germline V gene, are MDHEN and SYDVKM. About this clone itself: Which antigen it targets is not known.

The library was produced with the immunoSEQ multiplex PCR assay. The immuneACCESS repertoire file appears here via TCRdb, limited to in-frame rearrangements. These files lack a portion of the clones; in checked studies, under half of the deficit traces to unresolved V genes, and the cause of the others is not known. This sample's table lists 150,000 to 200,000 clones. The ten top clones hold more than 2% of the sample. Recombination joined TRBV28 with TRBJ1-2; the central 8 bases match TRBD1. The sequencing sample was made of blood. The origin of this receptor is a woman in her 30s in good health. The DNA reads as follows: TGTGCCAGCAGTTTCGGACAGGGAATTTATGGCTACACCTTC. It codes for CASSFGQGIYGYTF.